The 27 T cell receptor beta chains below come from one sample, sequenced in a study of response to subunit inactivated influenza vaccine. TCRdb re-derived calls from the RT-PCR reads in MiXCR, one entry per CDR3 protein. The data show hundreds of thousands of distinct CDR3 sequences, with 12% to 15% seen just once and 7.6% held by the top ten. Source: PBMCs from blood, taken about 14 days before vaccination. The receptors here all came from a man over 45 who received an inactivated influenza vaccine.

This clonotype occurred a few times. V gene TRBV13 combines with J gene TRBJ2-1; D ambiguous. This CDR3 has 14 amino acids. The V gene's germline CDR1 is PRHDT and CDR2 FYEKMQ (reference sequence). Trimming removed 1 base from V and 3 bases from J, with 7 bases in between. The CDR3 sequence: CASSLVGYYNEQFF. The DNA of the CDR3 is TGTGCCAGCAGCTTAGTCGGATACTACAATGAGCAGTTCTTC.

Comments on this clonotype: The junction departs from germline at one end; a sequencing error may be responsible. V and J are TRBV19 and TRBJ2-1; 11 nucleotides match TRBD2. The V gene's germline CDR1 is LNHDA and CDR2 SQIVND (reference sequence). The CDR3 is made up of 18 amino acids. CDR3 in amino acids: CASRSLIGTSGPYNEQFF. CDR3 sequence (DNA): TGTGCTAGTAGGAGCCTCATCGGGACTAGCGGACCTTACAATGAGCAGTTCTTC.

This clonotype was seen a handful of times. V gene TRBV7-2 combines with J gene TRBJ2-3; 7 bases fit TRBD2. The CDR3 has 13 residues. J was trimmed by 6 bases and V by 5 bases; bases with no gene match: 5. Germline assignment: CDR1 SGHTA and CDR2 FQGNSA. CDR3 coding DNA: TGTGCCAGCAGCCCAGCGGGGTGGGATACGCAGTATTTT. This gives the protein CASSPAGWDTQYF.

V is TRBV27 and J is TRBJ2-7, with TRBD1 identical over 7 bases. Germline-derived CDR1 and CDR2 are MNHEY and SMNVEV (reference sequence). The CDR3 runs to 15 residues. Trimming at V came to 5 bases and at J to 2 bases, leaving 9 bases not matched to a gene. The CDR3 spells CASSPYPGQTYEQYF. The CDR3 DNA reads TGTGCCAGCAGTCCCTACCCGGGACAGACCTACGAGCAGTACTTC.

Many counts were recorded for this clonotype. This chain links TRBV28 with TRBJ2-7; either TRBD1 or TRBD2 may fit D (7 bases each). V lost 1 base and J lost 7, with 14 bases in between. The CDR3 is made up of 14 amino acids. Germline V gene data show CDR1 as MDHEN and CDR2 as SYDVKM. CDR3 sequence reads: CASSLFTGEGEQYF. The DNA of the CDR3 is TGTGCCAGCAGTTTATTCACAGGGGAGGGTGAGCAGTACTTC.

This chain connects TRBV20-1 to TRBJ1-6; no clear D gene. Trimming took 5 bases from V and 4 from J, leaving 15 bases between them. Per germline, CDR1 DFQATT and CDR2 SNEGSKA (reference sequence). CDR3 length: 15 residues. CDR3 bases: TGCAGTGCTGGCAACCCCGACACATATAATTCACCCCTCCACTTT. Its protein product is CSAGNPDTYNSPLHF.

This clonotype was observed a few times. The V gene is TRBV28, the J gene TRBJ1-2, with D uncertain. Between the trimmed V and J ends, which lost 1 base and 7 bases, there was a span of 16 bases. Germline V gene lookup returns CDR1 MDHEN and CDR2 SYDVKM. The CDR3 has 15 amino acids. The CDR3 sequence: CASSLYQTSRGGYTF. The CDR3 DNA reads TGTGCCAGCAGTTTATACCAGACCTCTCGGGGTGGCTACACCTTC.

The rearrangement links TRBV7-2 to TRBJ2-7; possible D gene TRBD2, 6 bases. Germline V CDR1 and CDR2: SGHTA, FQGNSA. Between the trimmed V and J ends, which lost 4 bases and 7 bases, there was a span of 11 bases. This CDR3 has 12 amino acids. This CDR3 reads CASSSMGGEQYF. As DNA, the CDR3 is TGTGCCAGCAGCTCGATGGGGGGTGAGCAGTACTTC.

The chain uses TRBV7-2 and TRBJ2-2; possible D gene TRBD2, 5 bases. V gave up 1 base and J gave up 6 bases, with 15 bases separating them. Germline CDR1 SGHTA, CDR2 FQGNSA. CDR3 length: 16 residues. CDR3 DNA sequence: TGTGCCAGCAGCTTAGTCGGGCCGAGGGTCTCCGGGGAGCTGTTTTTT. Translated, it gives CASSLVGPRVSGELFF. Full variable domain (remainder filled in from reference TRBV7-2 and TRBJ2-2): GAGVSQSPSNKVTEKGKDVELRCDPISGHTALYWYRQSLGQGLEFLIYFQGNSAPDKSGLPSDRFSAERTGGSVSTLTIQRTQQEDSAVYLCASSLVGPRVSGELFFGEGSRLTVL.

The CDR3 DNA sequence: TGTGCCACCTCTTCATCGAACGGCGATCAGCCCCAGCATTTT. The encoded protein is CATSSSNGDQPQHF. The chain couples TRBV24-1 to TRBJ1-5, with no clear D. CDR1 and CDR2 from the germline V gene are KGHDR and SFDVKD. The CDR3 runs to 14 residues. The V and J ends lost 9 bases and 5 bases respectively, with 16 bases between them.

The chain links TRBV6-5 to TRBJ2-3, with a tentative D call TRBD1 (6 bases). The germline V gene encodes CDR1 MNHEY and CDR2 SVGAGI. Trimming took 2 bases from V and 0 from J, leaving 9 bases between them. The CDR3 loop spans 15 amino acids. CDR3 DNA: TGTGCCAGCAGTTACCTAGGACAGAGCACAGATACGCAGTATTTT. It specifies CASSYLGQSTDTQYF.

The chain combines TRBV6-1 with TRBJ2-7; D is possibly TRBD2 (5 bases). The CDR3 consists of 14 residues. V lost 10 bases and J 3 bases, leaving 19 bases between the germline ends. The germline V gene has CDR1 MNHNS and CDR2 SASEGT. In DNA form, the CDR3 reads TGTGCCACTAAAGGAGTCCGGGGTGGCTACGAGCAGTACTTC. The encoded protein is CATKGVRGGYEQYF.

This clonotype was picked up a small number of times. This chain connects TRBV18 to TRBJ2-5; D unclear. This CDR3 is built from 14 residues. Per the germline V gene, CDR1 is KGHSH and CDR2 is LQKENI. V was shortened by 6 bases and J by 4 bases, with 15 bases between the two germline ends. The CDR3 region has the DNA TGTGCCAGCTCCCTTGACGTTGCTAGAGAGACCCAGTACTTC. Translation gives CASSLDVARETQYF.

This clonotype was recorded a few times. V is TRBV5-6 and J is TRBJ2-3; TRBD2 matches at 10 bases. The V and J ends lost 4 bases and 7 bases, in that order; junction bases with no gene match: 12. The germline CDR1 and CDR2 sequences are SGHDT and YYEEEE. CDR3 length: 16 residues. The CDR3 bases are TGTGCCAGCAGCGCGGGACTAGCGAGTTTCCCAAATACGCAGTATTTT. This gives the protein CASSAGLASFPNTQYF.

The genes are TRBV12-3 or TRBV12-4 and TRBJ2-7; 12 bases fit TRBD1. The CDR3 is 16 amino acids. The ends lost 1 base at V and 7 bases at J; junction bases unmatched: 8. CDR3 coding DNA: TGTGCCAGCAGTTTAGAATCCGGGACAGGGGGCAGGGAGCAGTACTTC. Translating it yields CASSLESGTGGREQYF.

The rearrangement uses TRBV27 and TRBJ1-1; TRBD1 matches at 8 bases. The CDR3 contains 15 residues. The junction had 14 bases not matched to a gene; V was cut back by 4 bases and J by 10 bases. Per the germline V gene, CDR1 is MNHEY and CDR2 is SMNVEV (reference sequence). The CDR3 region has the DNA TGTGCCAGCAGTTCCCGAACCTCCCAGGGGGCGCGAGCTTTCTTT. Encoded protein: CASSSRTSQGARAFF.

In its sample, this clonotype was seen a few times. The V gene is TRBV7-2, the J gene TRBJ2-1; TRBD1 aligns across 8 bases. The junction had 6 bases not matched to a gene; V was cut back by 5 bases and J by 0 bases. This CDR3 spans 16 amino acids. Germline lookup yields CDR1 SGHTA and CDR2 FQGNSA. The CDR3 is CASSQTGDFSYNEQFF. CDR3 nucleotides: TGTGCCAGCAGCCAGACAGGGGACTTCTCCTACAATGAGCAGTTCTTC.

This clonotype has a handful of counts. The J gene is TRBJ2-7, the V gene TRBV12-3 or TRBV12-4; unclear D gene. The ends were cut back, 3 bases at V and 5 bases at J, with 11 bases in the middle. The CDR3 runs 13 residues. CDR3 sequence reads: CASSLVVAHEQYF. Written as DNA, the CDR3 is TGTGCCAGCAGTTTGGTGGTAGCCCACGAGCAGTACTTC.

This clonotype was seen only a few times. The chain recombines TRBV10-3 with TRBJ2-7, with 8 nucleotides matching TRBD2. The V segment lost 1 base and the J segment 4 bases; nucleotides outside the gene matches: 9. The V gene's germline CDR1 is ENHRY and CDR2 SYGVKD. The CDR3 has 16 residues. For the CDR3, the DNA is TGTGCCATCAGTGAGTTCGGGACGGGAGGGTATTACGAGCAGTACTTC. It yields the protein CAISEFGTGGYYEQYF.

The CDR3 DNA sequence: TGTGCCAGCTCCCAATCGGTCGGGGAGCTGTTTTTT. This codes for CASSQSVGELFF. The J gene is TRBJ2-2, the V gene TRBV18, with D unclear. Trimming left V 6 bases short and J 7 bases short, with 9 bases between. CDR1 and CDR2 (germline): KGHSH, LQKENI. The CDR3 covers 12 residues.

This clonotype has just a few counts. The chain carries TRBV4-3 and TRBJ1-1, with TRBD1 identical over 9 bases. V shed 4 bases and J 4 bases; nucleotides not matched to a gene: 13. Germline CDR1 LGHNA, CDR2 YSLEER. This CDR3 region has 17 residues. CDR3 coding DNA: TGCGCCAGCAGCCCCGACCCTGGGGACAGGGTACTCACTGAAGCTTTCTTT. Translating it yields CASSPDPGDRVLTEAFF.

The chain uses TRBV12-5 and TRBJ1-1; D not resolved. The germline gives CDR1 LGHNT, CDR2 FRNRAP. The CDR3 has 16 residues. Trimming cost V 6 bases and J 0 bases, with 17 bases left between them. The CDR3 coding sequence is TGTGCTAGTGGAGTCCCTGGGTCCGGGTTGAACACTGAAGCTTTCTTT. It codes for CASGVPGSGLNTEAFF.

The V call is TRBV5-1, the J call TRBJ2-3; 8 positions match TRBD2. The CDR3 has 19 residues. V was clipped by 3 bases and J by 7 bases; unmatched bases: 22. Germline assignment: CDR1 SGHRS and CDR2 YFSETQ. Here the CDR3 DNA reads TGCGCCAGCAGCTCGGACTATTACGGGACTAGAGCCCCAATTAATACGCAGTATTTT. Its translation is CASSSDYYGTRAPINTQYF.

This clonotype was seen more than once but under ten times. The V gene is TRBV12-3 or TRBV12-4, the J gene TRBJ2-7; tentative D call: TRBD1 (6 bases). This CDR3 is 15 amino acids long. The V end was cut by 6 bases, the J end by 7 bases, with 22 bases between. CDR3 region: CASRKSTGTQGEQYF. The CDR3, as DNA: TGTGCCAGCAGGAAATCGACAGGAACCCAGGGGGAGCAGTACTTC.

This chain joins TRBV5-6 and TRBJ1-5, with D maybe TRBD1 (5 bases). V was cut by 2 bases and J by 2 bases, with 11 bases left in between. Germline CDR1 and CDR2: SGHDT and YYEEEE. The CDR3 is 15 residues long. In DNA, the CDR3 is TGTGCCAGCAGCTTCAGGGTCTTTGGCAATCAGCCCCAGCATTTT. This sequence encodes CASSFRVFGNQPQHF.

The chain links TRBV10-3 to TRBJ2-6; tentative D call: TRBD1 (5 bases). Looked up from germline, CDR1 is ENHRY and CDR2 is SYGVKD. The CDR3 contains 14 residues. Trimming shortened V by 3 bases and J by 2 bases, and 5 bases separated the two germline ends. CDR3 in DNA: TGTGCCATCAGTGACAGGGCTGGGGCCAACGTCCTGACTTTC. This encodes CAISDRAGANVLTF.

The J gene is TRBJ2-7, the V gene TRBV28; tentatively, D is TRBD2 (5 bases). The CDR3 consists of 11 residues. Trimming removed 7 bases from V and 3 bases from J, with 7 bases in between. CDR1 is MDHEN, CDR2 SYDVKM, per germline. CDR3 amino acids: CASTSNYEQYF. The CDR3, as DNA: TGTGCCAGCACTAGCAACTACGAGCAGTACTTC.